Sequencing of this T cell receptor (beta chain) was carried out in a study of cytomegalovirus exposure and HLA in healthy donors (dated by TCRdb to 2015 to 2018). In terms of the full investigation: An earlier analysis of several hundred of the donors reported 250 to 300 Gb of sequence data and about 100 million unique TCR beta sequences from roughly 200 million T cells. HLA typing included class I and class II loci at four-digit resolution. The study was designed to test whether signatures of past pathogen exposure could be identified by cataloging public T cell receptors. The later analysis used no new phenotypic data to find candidate immune exposures, relying instead on TCR beta sequences and their occurrence across donors. In addition to the first cohort of 650 to 750 subjects, a separate validation cohort of 120 different subjects was used. In a later genetic analysis, genome-wide SNP genotypes for about 55% of the roughly 670 donors were used, and that subset was treated as a discovery cohort. In a later analysis, previously published TCR beta repertoires from 670 or so donors were re-analyzed and high-resolution HLA genotyping was added so that TCR occurrence patterns could be studied. The number of typed donors differed by locus: about 620-630 for A, B, C, DRB1 and DQB1; 500 to 550 for DQA1; around 610 for DPA1; and some 450 for DPB1. The genetic ancestry cluster associated with self-reported Caucasian donors included 81% of the roughly 360 genotyped donors. Among under 450 genotyped donors of the cohort, an average of around 240,000 unique TCR beta nucleotide sequences were sequenced per donor, 15% to 20% of them non-productive. Donor age, sex, ethnicity and CMV serostatus were collected together with the repertoire data. The T cell repertoires of several hundred subjects were profiled by immunosequencing and related to cytomegalovirus serostatus. About 320 gigabases of sequencing data and tens of millions of unique TCR sequences were included in an early release covering about 600 HLA-typed donors. All discovery cohort repertoires had been generated using a single sequencing platform. Roughly 5 DR-DQ haplotypes were handled as single units for association and clustering because linkage in the cohort was strong. An earlier analysis of a few hundred of the donors applied high-throughput TCR beta sequencing to assess whether each TCR beta V gene segment acted as functional or pseudogenic. To predict cytomegalovirus infection status, the study brought together high-throughput TCR immunosequencing, statistical association of individual TCRs with disease status, and machine learning.

Concerning this clone itself: It has no known antigen specificity. No base-level quality is on record; no much larger clone is a single base apart.

V is shortened by 4 bases, J by 6 bases, and the region joining them spans 7 bases. The CDR3 measures 12 amino acids from cysteine to phenylalanine. Only CDR3 DNA is held: 36 bases, read in frame from base 1. CDR1 and CDR2 are read off the germline V gene as MDHEN and SYDVKM. The full study reports these points: It was suggested by the authors that the approach could potentially be generalized to other disease states and immunological phenotypes. Specific HLA alleles were associated with over 15,000 TCR beta sequences at a false discovery rate of 0.05 in a later analysis. Only TCR beta chains were sequenced in this cohort, and the absence of alpha or paired-chain data limited detectable features. In a later genetic analysis, a missense DCLRE1C variant was associated with V-gene and J-gene trimming of TCR beta chains, and the association was replicated in an independent cohort. A cluster of highly shared sequence variants was judged likely to be a technical artifact of the sequencing pipeline. HLA typing was unavailable for some donors at each locus, so association tests used only the typed subset. In the study, some 160 TCR beta chains were listed as associated with cytomegalovirus. When HLA alleles, especially DR and DQ, strongly co-occurred, TCR associations were difficult to assign to individual alleles. Because counts were too low, seventeen rarely observed V segments, including chromosome 9 orphons, were left out of the earlier analysis of about 500 of the donors. A later analysis reported that several top co-occurrence clusters appeared linked to parvovirus B19, influenza, CMV and Epstein-Barr virus. A later analysis found that most CMV-associated TCR beta chains appeared HLA-restricted, with HLA associations seemingly driven largely by CMV exposure. The presence/absence analyses assumed that sequencing depth was roughly uniform across donors, and that assumption may not be true. Some IMGT-functional V segments, including TRBV6-2 and TRBV6-3, could not be told apart with the 87-base-pair reads, so those segments were excluded. Correlated functional status among segregating V segments might be attributable to linkage disequilibrium, but an unknown experimental factor could not be ruled out. In an earlier analysis of under 600 of the donors, most TCR beta V segments were observed in productive rearrangements about 90% or about 30% of the time, broadly matching IMGT annotations. In a later analysis, HLA-associated TCR beta chains showed more clonal expansion and lower generation probabilities than non-associated chains that were equally common. In vitro tests confirmed that a few of the cytomegalovirus-associated TCR beta chains recognize cytomegalovirus antigens. A later analysis found that TCR association rates varied across HLA loci, with DRB1 alleles showing the most associated TCRs and HLA-C alleles the fewest. According to a later genetic analysis, donors in an Asian-associated ancestry cluster had fewer N-insertions in productive TCRs than the roughly 670-donor mean. A further reported finding was that TCR beta sequences accurately predicted the HLA-A and HLA-B alleles for most subjects in the first cohort. Most TCR sequences were seen in very few donors, while some public TCRs were found in many individuals. Cytomegalovirus status was reported to be diagnosed by the classifier with high specificity and sensitivity in both the original and validation cohorts. The only immune exposure information available for the cohort was CMV serostatus.

Receptor libraries were prepared by the immunoSEQ multiplex PCR assay. The multiplex PCR relied on a mix of 60 forward primers for TCR Vbeta segments and 13 reverse primers for TCR Jbeta segments. The CDR3 region of rearranged TCR beta genes was amplified from genomic DNA by a multiplex PCR assay. Amplified TCR beta libraries were sequenced as 87-base-pair reads on the Illumina HiSeq System. Per the authors' processing: A later analysis counted around 72 million unique TCR beta chains across the 500 to 850 repertoires, and roughly 10 million of these chains were shared by at least two donors. A nearest-neighbor algorithm error-corrected the raw reads and collapsed the reads into unique sequences, merging closely related sequences to remove PCR and sequencing errors. To assign V, D and J gene segments, CDR3 sequences were aligned to IMGT reference sequences. For a sequence to be retained, a match of at least six nucleotides was required to both a V gene segment and a J gene segment. A rearrangement was called productive if the CDR3 had no stop codons and remained in frame with V and J, and every other rearrangement was called non-productive. Following IMGT convention, CDR3 was defined as the stretch from the second conserved V-encoded cysteine up to the conserved J-encoded phenylalanine. Sequences without an unambiguous match to a single V gene segment were excluded from the earlier analysis of about 600 of the donors. In an earlier analysis of 587 of the donors, a V segment was called functional when productive rearrangements were above 56.7%, and segregating when the standard deviation between donors exceeded 5%. A statistical classification framework was built to diagnose cytomegalovirus status from the catalog of TCR beta chain sequences. In a later analysis, V and J genes were assigned by comparing TCR nucleotide sequences against IMGT/GENE-DB human TR gene sequences. A later analysis assigned CDR3 sequences and most-parsimonious VDJ recombination scenarios with the TCRdist pipeline. In a later analysis, each TCR beta chain was defined by its CDR3 amino acid sequence together with its V-gene family, and reads without a unique V-gene family were excluded. In a later analysis, fewer than 600 highly shared, low-generation-probability nucleotide sequences were removed to address suspected cross-contamination and a sequencing artifact. A later analysis calculated a clonal expansion index for each public chain from normalized within-repertoire ranks of inferred template counts. In a later analysis, generation probabilities were computed using a VDJ recombination model fitted to out-of-frame rearrangements, and the results were checked against IGoR. Hypergeometric tests were used in a later analysis to score TCR-TCR, TCR-HLA and TCR-CMV co-occurrence, with a repertoire-size bias correction applied to the TCR pairs. A later analysis estimated false discovery rates by permuting HLA or CMV assignments 20 times. In a later analysis, co-occurring TCRs were grouped with DBSCAN, and TCRdist sequence similarity was added when clustering was performed within HLA-allele-positive subsets. Repertoires with fewer than 30,000 or more than 120,000 public chains, plus five repertoires with anomalous nucleotide sharing, were excluded from co-occurrence clustering. TCRdb's version of the immuneACCESS table is confined to in-frame rearrangements and falls short of the full clone set. An unresolved V gene accounts for under half of the shortfall where checked; the remainder is of unknown origin. Clonal size and the V and J genes are those of that table, whereas D and trimming came from the DNA. This sample comprises about 97,000 clones, approximately 87% of them detected only once. The top ten hold around 2.6% of the sample.

The cohort comprised 666 healthy bone marrow donors. At the time of sampling, every cohort member was nominally healthy, though immune exposures that went unrecorded were likely present. The donor was CMV seronegative and was included in the group of a few hundred seronegative cohort members. Each donor provided a peripheral blood sample, and peripheral blood mononuclear cells were used for TCR beta sequencing. The Qiagen DNeasy Blood Extraction Kit was used to extract genomic DNA from the blood cell samples. This clonotype originated in a man aged 40-55 years in good health and CMV-seronegative. Recombination joined TRBV28 with TRBJ1-5, with the D gene uncertain. Sequenced: PBMCs. The CDR3 amino acid sequence is: CASSSVSQPQHF. The nucleotides are TGTGCCAGCAGTTCCGTCAGTCAGCCCCAGCATTTT.